The 32 T cell receptor beta chains reported below all come from one sample, sequenced in a study of blood T cell repertoires in COVID-19. Profiling relied on immunoSEQ multiplex PCR, and the TCRdb table lists in-frame clones only, not all of them. The sample consists of tens of thousands of clones, about 90% of them appearing once. The sample was peripheral blood. The receptors come from a man in his 70s with active COVID-19.

The DNA of the CDR3 is TGTGCCAGCAGTTACGGACTAGCGGGAACCGGGGAGCTGTTTTTT. It is translated as CASSYGLAGTGELFF. The chain has TRBV6-5 and TRBJ2-2; 12 bases agree with TRBD2. After removal of 2 bases from V and 5 bases from J, the junction contained 0 bases not matched to a gene. The V gene's germline CDR1 is MNHEY and CDR2 SVGAGI. The CDR3 loop spans 15 amino acids.

The CDR3 nucleotides read TGTGCCAGCAGTTTACTAGCGGGAGCGGGGGAGACCCAGTACTTC. It specifies CASSLLAGAGETQYF. The rearrangement links TRBV27 to TRBJ2-5; 10 positions match TRBD2. After removal of 2 bases from V and 5 bases from J, the junction contained 5 bases not matched to a gene. The CDR3 loop spans 15 amino acids. Germline V gene lookup returns CDR1 MNHEY and CDR2 SMNVEV (reference sequence).

The chain joins TRBV28 to TRBJ2-7; perhaps TRBD2 as D (6 bases). This CDR3 has 15 amino acids. Germline CDR1 and CDR2: MDHEN and SYDVKM. V lost 4 bases, J lost 5 bases, and 18 bases lay in between. CDR3 residues: CASSSTGLGGHEQYF. CDR3 DNA sequence: TGTGCCAGCAGTTCAACTGGACTGGGAGGCCACGAGCAGTACTTC.

The chain employs TRBV5-1 and TRBJ2-5; D is undetermined. The CDR3 is made up of 13 amino acids. V dropped 0 bases and J dropped 2 bases, with 5 bases sitting between them. Per the germline V gene, CDR1 is SGHRS and CDR2 is YFSETQ. The CDR3 DNA reads as TGCGCCAGCAGCTTGGTGCAGCAAGAGACCCAGTACTTC. This encodes CASSLVQQETQYF.

In its sample, this clone was seen once. V usage is TRBV27 and J usage is TRBJ2-3, with 9 bases fitting TRBD1. With 3 bases clipped from V and 0 bases from J, the junction kept 1 base outside the gene matches. The germline CDR1 and CDR2 sequences are MNHEY and SMNVEV (reference sequence). CDR3 length: 15 residues. The CDR3 DNA reads TGTGCCAGCAGTTTCGGGACAGGGAGCACAGATACGCAGTATTTT. Amino acids: CASSFGTGSTDTQYF.

The chain joins TRBV30 to TRBJ1-6, with D perhaps matching TRBD1 (5 bases). The germline V gene encodes CDR1 GTSNPN and CDR2 SVGIG (reference sequence). Trimming shortened V by 6 bases and J by 0 bases, and 12 bases separated the two germline ends. CDR3 size: 15 residues. In DNA, the CDR3 is TGTGCCTGCGACAGACATAGCTCCTATAATTCACCCCTCCACTTT. Protein sequence: CACDRHSSYNSPLHF.

The chain combines TRBV24-1 with TRBJ2-1; 10 bases are shared with TRBD1. CDR3 length equals 18 residues. With 4 bases clipped from V and 5 bases from J, the junction kept 13 bases outside the gene matches. CDR1 and CDR2 (germline): KGHDR, SFDVKD. Here the CDR3 DNA reads TGTGCCACCAGTGACTCCTTTGGGGGACAGGGGTTGAACAATGAGCAGTTCTTC. Encoded protein: CATSDSFGGQGLNNEQFF.

This rearrangement joins TRBV6-6 to TRBJ1-1; D not certain. Germline assignment: CDR1 MNHNY and CDR2 SVGAGI (reference sequence). Trimming shortened V by 7 bases and J by 3 bases, and 9 bases separated the two germline ends. CDR3 length: 12 residues. The CDR3 DNA follows: TGTGCCAGCACCCGGGTGGACACTGAAGCTTTCTTT. Translation gives CASTRVDTEAFF.

The V and J genes are TRBV7-2 and TRBJ2-7, with TRBD2 matching over 15 bases. The CDR3 is 17 amino acids. The germline gives CDR1 SGHTA, CDR2 FQGNSA. After removal of 5 bases from V and 4 bases from J, the junction contained 9 bases not matched to a gene. The CDR3 DNA reads TGTGCCAGCAGCCCCAGGACTAGCGGGAGGGCCTGGTACGAGCAGTACTTC. This codes for CASSPRTSGRAWYEQYF.

The genes are TRBV7-8 and TRBJ2-7, with D perhaps matching TRBD2 (5 bases). Germline V gene lookup returns CDR1 SGHVS and CDR2 FQNEAQ. The CDR3 runs 15 residues. Trimming cost V 5 bases and J 0 bases, with 14 bases left between them. The CDR3 nucleotides read TGTGCCAGCAGCCCTCTTACGGGGAGCTCCTACGAGCAGTACTTC. Its protein is CASSPLTGSSYEQYF.

The chain carries TRBV2 and TRBJ2-7, with 8 positions matching TRBD2. V lost 6 bases to trimming and J lost 6 bases; unmatched junction nucleotides: 4. In germline, CDR1 is SNHLY, CDR2 FYNNEI. The length of the CDR3 is 12 residues. CDR3 sequence: CASRDGLAEQYF. CDR3 coding DNA: TGTGCCAGCAGGGATGGACTAGCCGAGCAGTACTTC. The full variable domain, its missing parts supplied by reference TRBV2 and TRBJ2-7, is EPEVTQTPSHQVTQMGQEVILRCVPISNHLYFYWYRQILGQKVEFLVSFYNNEISEKSEIFDDQFSVERPDGSNFTLKIRSTKLEDSAMYFCASRDGLAEQYFGPGTRLTVT.

V gene TRBV6-1 combines with J gene TRBJ2-2; TRBD2 aligns across 7 bases. The CDR3 is made up of 17 amino acids. The germline V gene has CDR1 MNHNS and CDR2 SASEGT. The J segment lost 2 bases and the V segment lost 0 bases, leaving 6 bases of the junction unmatched. CDR3 sequence (DNA): TGTGCCAGCAGTGAAGCGCGGCTAGCGGTCAACACCGGGGAGCTGTTTTTT. This gives the protein CASSEARLAVNTGELFF.

CDR3 DNA sequence: TGTGCCAGCTCACCATACACAGACTACGAGCAGTACTTC. Protein: CASSPYTDYEQYF. The J gene is TRBJ2-7, the V gene TRBV18; D ambiguous. The CDR3 runs 13 residues. The V end lost 2 bases, the J end lost 3 bases, and 8 bases lay between the germline ends. Germline V CDR1 and CDR2: KGHSH, LQKENI.

The chain recombines TRBV14 with TRBJ2-7, with TRBD2 as a possible D gene (5 bases). Germline V gene data show CDR1 as SGHDN and CDR2 as FVKESK. Trimming pared 1 base from V and 1 base from J, leaving 8 bases between. The CDR3 runs to 14 residues. CDR3 in DNA: TGTGCCAGCAGCCAAGTGGCGGGTTCCTACGAGCAGTACTTC. The encoded protein is CASSQVAGSYEQYF.

This chain uses TRBV6-2 or TRBV6-3 with TRBJ1-5; 9 bases are shared with TRBD1. V was pared by 0 bases and J by 0 bases, with 6 bases of the junction left unmatched. The CDR3 loop spans 18 amino acids. Germline loops: CDR1 MNHEY, CDR2 SVGEGT. CDR3 in DNA: TGTGCCAGCAGTTACTCTGGGACAGGGAGTTATAGCAATCAGCCCCAGCATTTT. It encodes CASSYSGTGSYSNQPQHF.

The gene calls are TRBV28 and TRBJ2-5; D is perhaps TRBD1 (6 bases). Trimming shortened V by 11 bases and J by 1 base, and 17 bases separated the two germline ends. Germline V lookup: CDR1 MDHEN, CDR2 SYDVKM. The CDR3 totals 14 residues. The CDR3 bases are TGTGCCGCCCAGGGGCTGACTCGCCAAGAGACCCAGTACTTC. Its translation is CAAQGLTRQETQYF.

The genes are TRBV2 and TRBJ2-3, with D possibly being TRBD2 (6 bases). Per germline, CDR1 SNHLY and CDR2 FYNNEI. V gave up 1 base and J gave up 1 base, with 6 bases separating them. CDR3 length: 14 amino acids. The CDR3 loop reads CASSEGGGTDTQYF. The CDR3 nucleotides are TGTGCCAGCAGTGAAGGGGGGGGCACAGATACGCAGTATTTT.

V gene TRBV7-2 combines with J gene TRBJ2-2; 8 positions match TRBD2. Germline V gives CDR1 SGHTA, CDR2 FQGNSA. This CDR3 has 17 amino acids. The trim removed 7 bases at V and 0 bases at J, leaving 10 bases unmatched. The CDR3 bases are TGTGCCAGCACCCCTTGGGCGGGGGGCCCGAACACCGGGGAGCTGTTTTTT. Amino acid sequence: CASTPWAGGPNTGELFF.

The V gene is TRBV11-2, the J gene TRBJ1-6; unclear D gene. V lost 2 bases and J lost 5, with 10 bases in between. This CDR3 is 15 amino acids long. Germline V gives CDR1 SGHAT, CDR2 FQNNGV. CDR3 amino acids: CASSLPQIDNSPLHF. The CDR3 DNA sequence: TGTGCCAGCAGCTTACCACAGATAGATAATTCACCCCTCCACTTT. Full variable domain (missing parts from reference TRBV11-2 and TRBJ1-6): EAGVAQSPRYKIIEKRQSVAFWCNPISGHATLYWYQQILGQGPKLLIQFQNNGVVDDSQLPKDRFSAERLKGVDSTLKIQPAKLEDSAVYLCASSLPQIDNSPLHFGNGTRLTVT.

The rearrangement uses TRBV29-1 and TRBJ2-7, with unresolved D. CDR3 length equals 12 residues. Germline V lookup: CDR1 SQVTM, CDR2 ANQGSEA. Trimming cost V 0 bases and J 2 bases, with 5 bases left between them. CDR3 DNA sequence: TGCAGCGTTGAAGACAGCGCCTACGAGCAGTACTTC. Protein product: CSVEDSAYEQYF.

The chain recombines TRBV7-2 with TRBJ2-1, with 7 bases that match TRBD2. Germline CDR1 SGHTA, CDR2 FQGNSA. The CDR3 loop spans 14 amino acids. J was trimmed by 7 bases and V by 3 bases; bases with no gene match: 6. The CDR3 spells CASSLVREVNEQFF. CDR3 coding DNA: TGTGCCAGCAGCTTGGTCCGGGAGGTGAATGAGCAGTTCTTC.

The chain couples TRBV19 to TRBJ1-1, with 7 positions matching TRBD1. The CDR3 extends over 15 amino acids. After removal of 6 bases from V and 6 bases from J, the junction contained 13 bases not matched to a gene. Germline-derived CDR1 and CDR2 are LNHDA and SQIVND (reference sequence). The DNA for the CDR3 is TGTGCCAGTAGCACAGGGGAGTATAGATTCTCTGAAGCTTTCTTT. It yields the protein CASSTGEYRFSEAFF. The full variable domain, in which reference TRBV19 and TRBJ1-1 provide the parts outside the CDR3, is DGGITQSPKYLFRKEGQNVTLSCEQNLNHDAMYWYRQDPGQGLRLIYYSQIVNDFQKGDIAEGYSVSREKKESFPLTVTSAQKNPTAFYLCASSTGEYRFSEAFFGQGTRLTVV.

This chain uses TRBV20-1 with TRBJ2-1, with 15 bases lining up with TRBD2. The CDR3 sequence is 18 residues long. Germline CDR1 is DFQATT and CDR2 is SNEGSKA (reference sequence). Trimming at V came to 3 bases and at J to 2 bases, leaving 8 bases not matched to a gene. The CDR3 bases are TGCAGTGCTAGTGGACTAGCGGGAGGGTTAGGGACCTACAATGAGCAGTTCTTC. Translated, it gives CSASGLAGGLGTYNEQFF.

The rearrangement joins TRBV2 to TRBJ1-1; no clear D gene. The CDR3 loop spans 11 amino acids. V lost 10 bases and J 7 bases, leaving 13 bases between the germline ends. Looked up from germline, CDR1 is SNHLY and CDR2 is FYNNEI. The CDR3, as DNA: TGTGCCACCCGCGAGGTGAATGAAGCTTTCTTT. As protein: CATREVNEAFF.

This clone was counted only a few times. The chain has TRBV5-5 and TRBJ2-6, with 7 bases that match TRBD1. Trimming at V came to 3 bases and at J to 0 bases, leaving 9 bases not matched to a gene. CDR1 SGHKS and CDR2 YYEKEE come from the germline V gene (reference sequence). The CDR3 loop spans 18 amino acids. CDR3 loop: CASSSQGLLTSGANVLTF. The CDR3 DNA follows: TGTGCCAGCAGCTCACAGGGGCTTCTAACCTCTGGGGCCAACGTCCTGACTTTC.

This clone was detected once. The genes are TRBV6-5 and TRBJ2-7, with D uncertain. The germline CDR1 and CDR2 sequences are MNHEY and SVGAGI. V was cut by 0 bases and J by 6 bases, with 15 bases left in between. The CDR3 runs 15 residues. The CDR3 protein is CASSYSMAGIFEQYF. CDR3 DNA sequence: TGTGCCAGCAGTTACTCGATGGCAGGAATTTTCGAGCAGTACTTC.

The chain recombines TRBV13 with TRBJ2-5, with D possibly TRBD2 on 5 matching bases. This CDR3 has 13 amino acids. The V end lost 2 bases, the J end lost 5 bases, and 9 bases lay between the germline ends. The germline V gene has CDR1 PRHDT and CDR2 FYEKMQ (reference sequence). CDR3 residues: CASSLREMETQYF. In DNA form, the CDR3 reads TGTGCCAGCAGCTTACGGGAAATGGAGACCCAGTACTTC. Based on the CDR3 plus reference TRBV13 and TRBJ2-5, the full variable domain is AAGVIQSPRHLIKEKRETATLKCYPIPRHDTVYWYQQGPGQDPQFLISFYEKMQSDKGSIPDRFSAQQFSDYHSELNMSSLELGDSALYFCASSLREMETQYFGPGTRLLVL.

The table lists this clone with a few counts. The chain joins TRBV6-2 or TRBV6-3 to TRBJ1-1; D gene uncertain. Trimming shortened V by 5 bases and J by 1 base, and 11 bases separated the two germline ends. This CDR3 is built from 14 residues. Germline assignment: CDR1 MNHEY and CDR2 SVGEGT. The CDR3 sequence is CASSQQNRNTEAFF. CDR3 bases: TGTGCCAGCAGTCAACAGAATCGGAACACTGAAGCTTTCTTT.

This rearrangement joins TRBV5-1 to TRBJ1-5; 8 nucleotides align to TRBD1. CDR1 is SGHRS, CDR2 YFSETQ, per germline. The CDR3 sequence is 17 residues long. V shed 1 base, J shed 1 base, and the junction held 7 bases outside the gene matches. CDR3 bases: TGCGCCAGCAGCTTGCTCTCGGGACAGGAAAGCAATCAGCCCCAGCATTTT. Translated, it gives CASSLLSGQESNQPQHF.

The DNA for the CDR3 is TGTGCCAGCAGTGAAAGCAGGGGCAGGGAGACCCAGTACTTC. Its translation: CASSESRGRETQYF. The genes are TRBV6-1 and TRBJ2-5, with D possibly TRBD1 on 6 matching bases. Germline CDR1 MNHNS, CDR2 SASEGT. The germline V and J ends were trimmed by 2 bases and 5 bases, with 12 bases remaining between them. The CDR3 extends over 14 amino acids.

This clone was observed a single time. The CDR3 DNA is TGCGCCAGCAGCCCAGACTACAGGGCTCCTTATGGCTACACCTTC. It encodes CASSPDYRAPYGYTF. V gene TRBV5-1 combines with J gene TRBJ1-2; weak D call: TRBD1 (6 bases). CDR3 length: 15 amino acids. The V gene's germline CDR1 is SGHRS and CDR2 YFSETQ. Deletions cut 4 bases from V and 5 bases from J, with 18 bases between.

The chain uses TRBV18 and TRBJ1-1; no reliable D call. In germline, CDR1 is KGHSH, CDR2 LQKENI. V lost 1 base to trimming and J lost 4 bases, with 10 bases between them. The CDR3 has 14 residues. The CDR3 DNA reads as TGTGCCAGCTCACCACTGCGGGAGGGCACTGAAGCTTTCTTT. Translated: CASSPLREGTEAFF.